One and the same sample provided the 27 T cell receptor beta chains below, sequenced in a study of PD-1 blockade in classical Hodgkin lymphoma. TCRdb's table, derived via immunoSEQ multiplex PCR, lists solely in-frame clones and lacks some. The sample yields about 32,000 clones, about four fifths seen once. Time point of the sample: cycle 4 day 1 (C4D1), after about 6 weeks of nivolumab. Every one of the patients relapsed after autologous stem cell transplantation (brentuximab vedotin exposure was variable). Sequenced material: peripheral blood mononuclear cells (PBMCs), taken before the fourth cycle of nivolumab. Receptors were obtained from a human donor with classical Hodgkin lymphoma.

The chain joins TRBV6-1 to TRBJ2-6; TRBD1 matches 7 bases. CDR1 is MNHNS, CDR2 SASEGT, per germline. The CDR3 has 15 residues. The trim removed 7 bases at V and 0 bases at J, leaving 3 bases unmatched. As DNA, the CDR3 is TGTGCCAGCAACAGACAGGGCTCTGGGGCCAACGTCCTGACTTTC. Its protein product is CASNRQGSGANVLTF.

The CDR3, as DNA: TGTGCCAGCAGGTGGACCCGGGACAGGGGCACAGATACGCAGTATTTT. Protein: CASRWTRDRGTDTQYF. The chain employs TRBV28 and TRBJ2-3; the match to TRBD1 covers 9 bases. CDR3 length equals 16 residues. The trim removed 6 bases at V and 1 base at J, leaving 8 bases unmatched. Germline CDR1 is MDHEN and CDR2 is SYDVKM.

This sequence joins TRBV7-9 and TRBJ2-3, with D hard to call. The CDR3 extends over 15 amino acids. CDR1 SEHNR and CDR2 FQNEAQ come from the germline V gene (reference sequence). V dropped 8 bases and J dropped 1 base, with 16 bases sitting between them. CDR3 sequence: CASSEVQSGTDTQYF. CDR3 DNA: TGTGCCAGCTCTGAAGTACAGTCAGGCACAGATACGCAGTATTTT.

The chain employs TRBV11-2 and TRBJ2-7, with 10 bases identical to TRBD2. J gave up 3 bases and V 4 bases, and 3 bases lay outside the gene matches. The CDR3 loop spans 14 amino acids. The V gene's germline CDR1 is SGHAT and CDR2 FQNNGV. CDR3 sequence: CASSYIAGGYEQYF. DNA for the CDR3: TGTGCCAGCAGCTACATAGCGGGAGGCTACGAGCAGTACTTC.

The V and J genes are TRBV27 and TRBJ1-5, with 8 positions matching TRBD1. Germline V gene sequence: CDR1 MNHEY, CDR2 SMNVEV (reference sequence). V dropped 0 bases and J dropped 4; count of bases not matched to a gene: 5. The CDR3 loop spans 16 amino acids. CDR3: CASSLSGTGSNQPQHF. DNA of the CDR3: TGTGCCAGCAGTTTATCGGGGACAGGAAGTAATCAGCCCCAGCATTTT.

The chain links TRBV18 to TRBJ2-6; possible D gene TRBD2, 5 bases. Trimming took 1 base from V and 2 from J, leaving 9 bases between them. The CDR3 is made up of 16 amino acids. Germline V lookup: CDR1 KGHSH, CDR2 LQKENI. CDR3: CASSPRFGAGANVLTF. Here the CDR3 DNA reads TGTGCCAGCTCACCACGGTTCGGGGCTGGGGCCAACGTCCTGACTTTC.

The CDR3 region is CASSSTGTKKNIQYF. The CDR3 DNA is TGTGCCAGCAGTTCCACCGGGACAAAGAAAAACATTCAGTACTTC. The chain has TRBV6-6 and TRBJ2-4; the D gene is possibly TRBD1 (6 bases). Germline CDR1 and CDR2: MNHNY and SVGAGI (reference sequence). V lost 4 bases and J 4 bases, leaving 14 bases between the germline ends. This CDR3 spans 15 amino acids.

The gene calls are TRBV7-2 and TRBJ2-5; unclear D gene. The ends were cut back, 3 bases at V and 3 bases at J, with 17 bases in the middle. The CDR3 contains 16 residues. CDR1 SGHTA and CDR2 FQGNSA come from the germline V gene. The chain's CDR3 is CASSLSLPYGEETQYF. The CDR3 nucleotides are TGTGCCAGCAGCTTGAGCTTGCCCTATGGAGAAGAGACCCAGTACTTC.

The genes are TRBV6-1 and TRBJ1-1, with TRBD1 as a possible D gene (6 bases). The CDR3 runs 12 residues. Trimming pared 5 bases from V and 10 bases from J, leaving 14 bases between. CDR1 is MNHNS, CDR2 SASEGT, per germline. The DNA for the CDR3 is TGTGCCAGCAGTCGGGACAATGCGAGAGCTTTCTTT. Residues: CASSRDNARAFF.

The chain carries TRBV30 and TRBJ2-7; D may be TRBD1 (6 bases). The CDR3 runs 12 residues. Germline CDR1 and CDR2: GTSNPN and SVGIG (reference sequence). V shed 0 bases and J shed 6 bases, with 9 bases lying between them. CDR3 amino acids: CAWSVQGSEQYF. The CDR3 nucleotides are TGTGCCTGGAGTGTACAGGGATCCGAGCAGTACTTC.

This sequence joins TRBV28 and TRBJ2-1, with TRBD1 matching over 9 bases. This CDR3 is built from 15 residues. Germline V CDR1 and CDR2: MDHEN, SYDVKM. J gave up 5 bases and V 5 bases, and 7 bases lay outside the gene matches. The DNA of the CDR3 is TGTGCCAGCAGTGGTACAGGGGGCTCACACAATGAGCAGTTCTTC. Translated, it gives CASSGTGGSHNEQFF.

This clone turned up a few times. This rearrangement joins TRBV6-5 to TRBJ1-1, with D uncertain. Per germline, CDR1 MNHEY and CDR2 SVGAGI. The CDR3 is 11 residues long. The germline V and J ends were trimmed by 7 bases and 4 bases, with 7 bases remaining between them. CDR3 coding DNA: TGTGCCAGCACCGAGACCACTGAAGCTTTCTTT. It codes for CASTETTEAFF.

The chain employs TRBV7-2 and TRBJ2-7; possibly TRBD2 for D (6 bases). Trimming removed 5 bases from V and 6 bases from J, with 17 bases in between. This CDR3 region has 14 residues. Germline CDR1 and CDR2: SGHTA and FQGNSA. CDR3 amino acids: CASSPGGVPREQYF. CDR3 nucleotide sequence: TGTGCCAGCAGCCCCGGGGGAGTCCCCCGCGAGCAGTACTTC.

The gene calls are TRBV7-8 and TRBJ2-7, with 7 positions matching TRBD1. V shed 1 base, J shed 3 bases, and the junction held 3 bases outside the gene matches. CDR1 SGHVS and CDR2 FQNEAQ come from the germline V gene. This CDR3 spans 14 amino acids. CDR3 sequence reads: CASSLGGDSYEQYV. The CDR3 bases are TGTGCCAGCAGCTTAGGAGGGGACAGCTACGAGCAGTACGTC.

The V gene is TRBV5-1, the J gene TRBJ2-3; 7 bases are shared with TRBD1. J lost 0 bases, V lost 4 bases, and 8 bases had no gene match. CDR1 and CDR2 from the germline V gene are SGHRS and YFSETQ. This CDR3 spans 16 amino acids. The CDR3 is CASSEGQRESTDTQYF. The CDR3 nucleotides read TGCGCCAGCAGCGAGGGACAGAGGGAAAGCACAGATACGCAGTATTTT. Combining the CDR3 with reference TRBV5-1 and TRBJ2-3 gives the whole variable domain KAGVTQTPRYLIKTRGQQVTLSCSPISGHRSVSWYQQTPGQGLQFLFEYFSETQRNKGNFPGRFSGRQFSNSRSEMNVSTLELGDSALYLCASSEGQRESTDTQYFGPGTRLTVL.

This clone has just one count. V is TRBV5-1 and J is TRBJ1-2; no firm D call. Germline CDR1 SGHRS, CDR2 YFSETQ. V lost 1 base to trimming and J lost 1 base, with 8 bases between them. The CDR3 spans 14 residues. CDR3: CASSLRLDNYGYTF. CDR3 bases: TGCGCCAGCAGCTTGAGGTTGGATAACTATGGCTACACCTTC.

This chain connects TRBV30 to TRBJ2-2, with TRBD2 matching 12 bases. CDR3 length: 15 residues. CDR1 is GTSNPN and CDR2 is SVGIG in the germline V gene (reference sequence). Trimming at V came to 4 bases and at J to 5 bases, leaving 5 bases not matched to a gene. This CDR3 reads CAWTSGGAGTGELFF. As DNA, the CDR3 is TGTGCCTGGACTAGCGGGGGGGCCGGGACCGGGGAGCTGTTTTTT.

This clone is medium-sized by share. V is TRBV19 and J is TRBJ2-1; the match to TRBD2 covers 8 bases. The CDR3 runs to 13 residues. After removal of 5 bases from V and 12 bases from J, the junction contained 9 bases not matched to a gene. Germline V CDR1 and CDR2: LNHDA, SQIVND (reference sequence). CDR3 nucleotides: TGTGCCAGTAGTCCAGGACCCGGGGGGGTGCAGTTCTTC. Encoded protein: CASSPGPGGVQFF.

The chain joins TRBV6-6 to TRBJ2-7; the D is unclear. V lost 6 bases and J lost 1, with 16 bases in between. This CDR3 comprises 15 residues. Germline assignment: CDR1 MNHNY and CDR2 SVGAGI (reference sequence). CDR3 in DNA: TGTGCCAGCAGCTCCCCAACTAAATCATCCTACGAGCAGTACTTC. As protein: CASSSPTKSSYEQYF.

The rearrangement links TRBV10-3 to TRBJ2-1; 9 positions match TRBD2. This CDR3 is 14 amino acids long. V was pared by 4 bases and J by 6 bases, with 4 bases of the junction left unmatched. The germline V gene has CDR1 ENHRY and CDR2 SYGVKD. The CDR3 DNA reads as TGTGCCATCAGTGGGTTAGCGGGAGCCAATGAGCAGTTCTTC. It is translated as CAISGLAGANEQFF.

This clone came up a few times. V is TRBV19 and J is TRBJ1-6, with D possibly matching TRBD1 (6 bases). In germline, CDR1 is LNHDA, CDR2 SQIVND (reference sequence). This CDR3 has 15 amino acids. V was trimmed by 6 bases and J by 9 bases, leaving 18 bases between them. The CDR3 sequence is CASSLEGRGSSPLHF. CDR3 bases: TGTGCCAGTAGCCTGGAGGGCAGGGGCAGTTCACCCCTCCACTTT.

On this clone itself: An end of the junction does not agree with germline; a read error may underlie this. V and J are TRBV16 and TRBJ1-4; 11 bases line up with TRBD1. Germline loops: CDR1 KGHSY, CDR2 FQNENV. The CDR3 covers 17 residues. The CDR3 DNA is TGTGCCAGCAGCCTAGGCCTTCCCGGACAGGGGGCTACAGGGAACTCTTTT. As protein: CASSLGLPGQGATGNSF.

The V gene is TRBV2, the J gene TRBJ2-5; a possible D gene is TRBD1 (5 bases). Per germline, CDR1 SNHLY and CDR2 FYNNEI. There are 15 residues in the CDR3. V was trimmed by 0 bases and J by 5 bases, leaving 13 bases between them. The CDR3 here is CASSEALQVLETQYF. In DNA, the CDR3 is TGTGCCAGCAGTGAAGCGCTACAGGTTCTTGAGACCCAGTACTTC.

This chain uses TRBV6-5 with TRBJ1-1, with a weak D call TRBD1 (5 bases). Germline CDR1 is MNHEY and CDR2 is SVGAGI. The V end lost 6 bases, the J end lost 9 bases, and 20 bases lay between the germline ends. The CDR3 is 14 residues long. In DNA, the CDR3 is TGTGCCAGCAGACACACCCATCACCAGGGAAAAGCTTTCTTT. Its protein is CASRHTHHQGKAFF.

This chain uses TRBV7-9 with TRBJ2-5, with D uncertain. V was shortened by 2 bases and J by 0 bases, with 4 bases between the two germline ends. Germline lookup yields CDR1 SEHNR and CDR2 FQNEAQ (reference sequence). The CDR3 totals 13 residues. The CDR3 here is CASSLWNQETQYF. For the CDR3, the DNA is TGTGCCAGCAGCTTATGGAACCAAGAGACCCAGTACTTC.

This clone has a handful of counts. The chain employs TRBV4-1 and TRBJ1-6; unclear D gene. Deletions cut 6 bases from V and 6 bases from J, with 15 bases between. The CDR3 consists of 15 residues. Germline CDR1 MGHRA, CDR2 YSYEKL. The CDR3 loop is CASRPRVSANSPLHF. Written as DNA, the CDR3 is TGCGCCAGCAGGCCTAGGGTTAGCGCTAATTCACCCCTCCACTTT.

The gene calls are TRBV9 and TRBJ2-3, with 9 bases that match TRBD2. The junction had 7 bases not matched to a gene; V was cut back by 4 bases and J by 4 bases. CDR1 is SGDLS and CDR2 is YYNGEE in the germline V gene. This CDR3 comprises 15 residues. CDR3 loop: CASSPEAGGPDTQYF. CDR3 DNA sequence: TGTGCCAGCAGCCCCGAGGCGGGGGGGCCAGATACGCAGTATTTT.